The 3 T cell receptor beta chains below were found in one sample sequenced in a study of blood T cells in healthy people across ages. A sample-barcoded 5' primer and a J-beta primer mix were used in a second PCR of roughly 6 to 11 cycles. One entry per CDR3 protein, called by TCRdb with MiXCR from the 5' RACE reads. Of about 1.1 million distinct CDR3 sequences listed, roughly two fifths were seen once; the top ten hold around 14%. Sequencing input: blood. These receptors were obtained from a man between 18 and 35 years old in good health.

V usage is TRBV28 and J usage is TRBJ2-3, with a tentative D call TRBD2 (6 bases). V lost 11 bases and J 4 bases, leaving 19 bases between the germline ends. Per the germline V gene, CDR1 is MDHEN and CDR2 is SYDVKM. The CDR3 length is 14 residues. The DNA of the CDR3 is TGTGCCGGGATCGGAGGGCCTTCGGCAGATACGCAGTATTTT. The encoded protein is CAGIGGPSADTQYF.

V and J are TRBV20-1 and TRBJ1-1; D unresolved. Germline-derived CDR1 and CDR2 are DFQATT and SNEGSKA (reference sequence). V dropped 0 bases and J dropped 0 bases, with 11 bases sitting between them. The CDR3 runs to 15 residues. The CDR3 spells CSARDGRSLNTEAFF. CDR3 coding DNA: TGCAGTGCTAGAGACGGCAGGTCGTTGAACACTGAAGCTTTCTTT.

The J gene is TRBJ2-1, the V gene TRBV20-1; 8 bases map to TRBD2. The end of the DNA is better explained by TRBJ2-7, so the J call may be wrong. The germline V gene has CDR1 DFQATT and CDR2 SNEGSKA (reference sequence). The CDR3 loop spans 15 amino acids. CDR3 sequence: CSARDQQRGYNEQYF. The CDR3 region has the DNA TGCAGTGCTAGAGATCAACAGCGGGGGTACAATGAGCAGTACTTC.